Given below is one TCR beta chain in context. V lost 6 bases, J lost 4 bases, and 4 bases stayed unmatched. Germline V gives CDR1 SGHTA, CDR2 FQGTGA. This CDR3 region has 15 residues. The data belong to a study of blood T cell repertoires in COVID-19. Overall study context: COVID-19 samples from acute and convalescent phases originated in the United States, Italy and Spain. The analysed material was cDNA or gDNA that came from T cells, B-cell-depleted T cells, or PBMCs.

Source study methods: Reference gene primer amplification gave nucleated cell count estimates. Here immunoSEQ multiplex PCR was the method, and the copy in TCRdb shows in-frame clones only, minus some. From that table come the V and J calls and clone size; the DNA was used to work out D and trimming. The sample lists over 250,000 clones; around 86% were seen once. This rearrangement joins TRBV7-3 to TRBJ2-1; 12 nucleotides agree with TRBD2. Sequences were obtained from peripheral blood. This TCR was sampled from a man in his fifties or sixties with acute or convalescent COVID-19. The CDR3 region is CASRQTSGGYNEQFF. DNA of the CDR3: TGTGCCAGCAGACAGACTAGCGGGGGATACAATGAGCAGTTCTTC.